This T cell receptor (beta chain) is from a study of T cell clonotyping in hematopoietic cell transplantation. Overall study results and limits: After transplant, recipient diversity fell while pathologically expanded clonotypes grew through day 180. Cells were unsorted, so CD4 and CD8 contributions were not separated. Higher Inverse Simpson Index values in graft donor and pretransplant recipient predicted broader posttransplant TCR diversity. Few recipient clonotypes overlapped donors; over 95% were de novo at given depth.

About this clone: Its target is unknown.

Germline V CDR1 and CDR2: SEHNR, FQNEAQ (reference sequence). The CDR3 extends over 13 amino acids. Trimming pared 5 bases from V and 4 bases from J, leaving 9 bases between. Using immunoSEQ multiplex PCR, the repertoire was profiled, and TCRdb retains in-frame clones only, with some absent. The sample yields fewer than 15,000 clones, 85% to 90% seen once. The chain carries TRBV7-9 and TRBJ1-3; D is ambiguous. This sequence was found in a male patient aged 50 to 59 who had an allogeneic stem cell transplant from an unrelated donor, so T cells may come from the graft donor. Some clones in this sample may be carry-over from other donors' samples. Sequenced here: PBMCs, sampled 100 days after allogeneic stem cell transplant. CDR3 DNA sequence: TGTGCCAGCAGCCCCCGTCGCGGAAACACCATATATTTT. Translation gives CASSPRRGNTIYF.